The 5 T cell receptor beta chains below all came from one sample that was sequenced in a study of shared clonotypes between healthy human individuals. Clones were sequenced by immunoSEQ multiplex PCR, and TCRdb holds only the in-frame ones, with some missing. The sample has some 2,500,000 clones, 85% to 95% seen once. The sequenced sample consisted of naive CD4+ T cells from PBMCs. Documented subset: CD45RA+ positively selected. The receptors come from a man younger than 35 in good health. Some clones in this sample may be carry-over from other donors' samples.

The gene calls are TRBV9 and TRBJ2-7; TRBD1 or TRBD2 may be the D gene (5 bases each). Germline V lookup: CDR1 SGDLS, CDR2 YYNGEE. V was trimmed by 0 bases and J by 1 base, leaving 11 bases between them. This CDR3 has 15 residues. The chain's CDR3 is CASSVGGTRSYEQYF. The CDR3, as DNA: TGTGCCAGCAGCGTAGGGGGGACCCGATCCTACGAGCAGTACTTC.

This chain joins TRBV28 and TRBJ1-3; no firm D call. Deletions cut 5 bases from V and 0 bases from J, with 8 bases between. Germline-derived CDR1 and CDR2 are MDHEN and SYDVKM. This CDR3 spans 14 amino acids. This CDR3 reads CASSATNSGNTIYF. The DNA of the CDR3 is TGTGCCAGCAGTGCTACAAACTCTGGAAACACCATATATTTT.

This clone was detected once. This chain connects TRBV28 to TRBJ2-5; tentatively, D is TRBD2 (6 bases). Deletions cut 7 bases from V and 4 bases from J, with 19 bases between. Germline V gene lookup returns CDR1 MDHEN and CDR2 SYDVKM. The CDR3 spans 15 residues. This CDR3 reads CASIEGTFPRETQYF. DNA of the CDR3: TGTGCCAGCATTGAAGGGACTTTCCCGAGAGAGACCCAGTACTTC.

Regarding this clone: The same CDR3 arises from other DNA sequences in this sample as well. This sequence joins TRBV5-1 and TRBJ1-1; TRBD1 aligns across 9 bases. This CDR3 is built from 15 residues. Losses at the gene ends were 3 bases for V and 5 bases for J; bases not matched to a gene: 8. CDR1 is SGHRS and CDR2 is YFSETQ in the germline V gene. The CDR3 reads CASSWGQGRNTEAFF. DNA of the CDR3: TGCGCCAGCAGCTGGGGACAGGGAAGGAATACTGAAGCTTTCTTT.

This chain joins TRBV27 and TRBJ1-5; 9 bases agree with TRBD1. Per germline, CDR1 MNHEY and CDR2 SMNVEV (reference sequence). The ends lost 5 bases at V and 6 bases at J; junction bases unmatched: 5. The CDR3 sequence is 14 residues long. For the CDR3, the DNA is TGTGCCAGCAGTCGGGGGGACAGGGTTCAGCCCCAGCATTTT. Its translation: CASSRGDRVQPQHF.